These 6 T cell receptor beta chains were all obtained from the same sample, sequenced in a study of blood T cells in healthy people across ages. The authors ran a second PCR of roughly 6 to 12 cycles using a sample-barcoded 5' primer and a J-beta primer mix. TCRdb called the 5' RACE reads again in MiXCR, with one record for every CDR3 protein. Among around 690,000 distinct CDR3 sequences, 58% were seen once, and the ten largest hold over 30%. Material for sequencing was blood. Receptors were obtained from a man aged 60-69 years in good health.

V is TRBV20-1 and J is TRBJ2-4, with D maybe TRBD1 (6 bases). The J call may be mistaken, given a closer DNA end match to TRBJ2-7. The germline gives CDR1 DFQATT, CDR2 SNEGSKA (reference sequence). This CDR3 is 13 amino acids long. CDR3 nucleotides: TGCAGTGCTAGTGTGCAGGGGCGCTACGAGCAGTACTTC. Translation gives CSASVQGRYEQYF.

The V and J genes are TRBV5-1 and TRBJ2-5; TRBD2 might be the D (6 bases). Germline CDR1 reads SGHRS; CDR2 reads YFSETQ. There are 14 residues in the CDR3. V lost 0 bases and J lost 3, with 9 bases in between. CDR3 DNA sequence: TGCGCCAGCAGCTTGGTTATAGCGGAAGAGACCCAGTACTTC. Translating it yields CASSLVIAEETQYF.

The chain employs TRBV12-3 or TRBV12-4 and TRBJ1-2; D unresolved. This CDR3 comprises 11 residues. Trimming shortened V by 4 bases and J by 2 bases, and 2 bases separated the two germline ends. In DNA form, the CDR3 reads TGTGCCAGCAGTTGGAACTATGGCTACACCTTC. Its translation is CASSWNYGYTF.

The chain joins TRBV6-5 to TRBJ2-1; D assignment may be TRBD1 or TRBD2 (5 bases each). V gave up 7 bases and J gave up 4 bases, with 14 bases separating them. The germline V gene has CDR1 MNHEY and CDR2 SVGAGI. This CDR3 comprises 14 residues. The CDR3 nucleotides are TGTGCCAGCAATGAGGGGACCTCTTACAATGAGCAGTTCTTC. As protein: CASNEGTSYNEQFF.

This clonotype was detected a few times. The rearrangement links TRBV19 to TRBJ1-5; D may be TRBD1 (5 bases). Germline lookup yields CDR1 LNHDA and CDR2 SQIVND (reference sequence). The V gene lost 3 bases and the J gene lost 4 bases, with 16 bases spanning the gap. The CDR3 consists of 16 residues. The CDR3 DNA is TGTGCCAGTAGTATCGGGAGGTCCCGGGGGAATCAGCCCCAGCATTTT. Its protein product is CASSIGRSRGNQPQHF.

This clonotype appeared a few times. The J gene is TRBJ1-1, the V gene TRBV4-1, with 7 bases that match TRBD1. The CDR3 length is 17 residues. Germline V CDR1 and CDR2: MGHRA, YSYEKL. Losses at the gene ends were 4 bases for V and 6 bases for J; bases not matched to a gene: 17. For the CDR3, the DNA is TGCGCCAGCAGCCCGCCCGGGACAGCTCCCCAAGGGCCTGAAGCTTTCTTT. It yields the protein CASSPPGTAPQGPEAFF.